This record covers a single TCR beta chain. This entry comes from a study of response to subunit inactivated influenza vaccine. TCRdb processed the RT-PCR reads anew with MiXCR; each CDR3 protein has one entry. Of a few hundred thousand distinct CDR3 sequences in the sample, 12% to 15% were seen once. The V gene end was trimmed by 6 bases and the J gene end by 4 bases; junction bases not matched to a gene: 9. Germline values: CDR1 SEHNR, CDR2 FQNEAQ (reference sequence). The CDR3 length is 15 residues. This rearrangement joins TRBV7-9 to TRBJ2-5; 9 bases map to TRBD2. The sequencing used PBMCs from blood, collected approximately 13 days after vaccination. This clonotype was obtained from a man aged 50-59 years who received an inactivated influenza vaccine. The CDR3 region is CASSPGPTSGETQYF. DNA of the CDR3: TGTGCCAGCAGTCCCGGCCCGACTAGCGGAGAGACCCAGTACTTC.